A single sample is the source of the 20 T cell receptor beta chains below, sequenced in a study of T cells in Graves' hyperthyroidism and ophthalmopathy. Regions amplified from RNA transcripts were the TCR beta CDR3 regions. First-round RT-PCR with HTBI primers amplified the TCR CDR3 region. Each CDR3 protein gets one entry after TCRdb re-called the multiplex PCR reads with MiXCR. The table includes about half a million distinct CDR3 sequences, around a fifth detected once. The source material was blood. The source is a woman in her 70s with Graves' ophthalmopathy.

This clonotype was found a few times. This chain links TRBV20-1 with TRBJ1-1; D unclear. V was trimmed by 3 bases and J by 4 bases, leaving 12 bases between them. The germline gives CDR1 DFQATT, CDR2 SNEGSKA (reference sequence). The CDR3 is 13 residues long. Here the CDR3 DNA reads TGCAGTGCTAGTTATGCAGGCGGCACTGAAGCTTTCTTT. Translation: CSASYAGGTEAFF.

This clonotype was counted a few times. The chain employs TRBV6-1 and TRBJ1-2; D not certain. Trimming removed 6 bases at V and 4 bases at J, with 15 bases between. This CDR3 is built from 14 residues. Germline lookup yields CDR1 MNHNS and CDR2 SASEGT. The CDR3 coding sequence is TGTGCCAGCAGAACCGTACTAGCGGGCTATGGCTACACCTTC. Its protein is CASRTVLAGYGYTF.

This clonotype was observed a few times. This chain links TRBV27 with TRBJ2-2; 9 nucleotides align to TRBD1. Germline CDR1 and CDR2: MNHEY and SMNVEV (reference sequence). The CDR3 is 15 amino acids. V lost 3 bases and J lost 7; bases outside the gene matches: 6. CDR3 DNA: TGTGCCAGCAGTTTCCCGACAGGGGGTAACGGGGAGCTGTTTTTT. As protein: CASSFPTGGNGELFF.

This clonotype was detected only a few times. The CDR3 bases are TGTGCCACCAGTGACCCTACAGGGGTAGATACGCAGTATTTT. This sequence encodes CATSDPTGVDTQYF. The chain joins TRBV24-1 to TRBJ2-3, with 7 nucleotides matching TRBD1. Germline lookup yields CDR1 KGHDR and CDR2 SFDVKD. V dropped 4 bases and J dropped 5; count of bases not matched to a gene: 5. This CDR3 has 14 residues.

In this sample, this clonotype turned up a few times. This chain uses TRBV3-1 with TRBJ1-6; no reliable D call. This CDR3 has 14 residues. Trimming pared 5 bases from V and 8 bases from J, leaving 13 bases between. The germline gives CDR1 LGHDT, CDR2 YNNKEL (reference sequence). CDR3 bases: TGTGCCAGCAGCGACTTAGGGTGGGATTCACCCCTCCACTTT. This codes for CASSDLGWDSPLHF.

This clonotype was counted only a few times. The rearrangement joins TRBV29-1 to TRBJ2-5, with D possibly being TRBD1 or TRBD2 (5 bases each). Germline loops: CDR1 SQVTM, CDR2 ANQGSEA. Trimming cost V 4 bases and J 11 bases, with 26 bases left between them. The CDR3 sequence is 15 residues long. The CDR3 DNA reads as TGCAGCGTTGTATCCTACGGGGCAGGACTTCTGCAACAGTACTTC. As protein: CSVVSYGAGLLQQYF.

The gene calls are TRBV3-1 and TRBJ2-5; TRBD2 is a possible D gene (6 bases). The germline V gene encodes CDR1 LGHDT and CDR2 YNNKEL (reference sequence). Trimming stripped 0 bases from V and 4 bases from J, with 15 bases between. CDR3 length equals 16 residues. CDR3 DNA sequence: TGTGCCAGCAGCCAAGAAATGACTGGGGGGATAGAGACCCAGTACTTC. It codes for CASSQEMTGGIETQYF.

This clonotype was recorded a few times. Written as DNA, the CDR3 is TGTGCCAGCAGCTTTGGGGTAACCTACGAGCAGTACTTC. This gives the protein CASSFGVTYEQYF. This chain links TRBV28 with TRBJ2-7; D ambiguous. Trimming stripped 6 bases from V and 2 bases from J, with 11 bases between. The germline gives CDR1 MDHEN, CDR2 SYDVKM. The CDR3 runs to 13 residues.

In DNA, the CDR3 is TGTGCCAGCAGCTTAGAGGGTTTTGGCAGACTCTCTGGAAACACCATATATTTT. As protein: CASSLEGFGRLSGNTIYF. The V call is TRBV7-2, the J call TRBJ1-3; no clear D gene. This CDR3 has 18 residues. The V end lost 1 base, the J end lost 0 bases, and 16 bases lay between the germline ends. The germline V gene has CDR1 SGHTA and CDR2 FQGNSA.

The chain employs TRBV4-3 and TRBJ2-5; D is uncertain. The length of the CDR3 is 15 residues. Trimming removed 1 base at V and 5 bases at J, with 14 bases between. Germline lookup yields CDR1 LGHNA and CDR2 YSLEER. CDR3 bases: TGCGCCAGCAGCCAAGTTACGGGCCTTTGGGAGACCCAGTACTTC. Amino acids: CASSQVTGLWETQYF.

DNA for the CDR3: TGTGCCAGCAGCCAACTCTCTACCGGGGAGCTGTTTTTT. It specifies CASSQLSTGELFF. The chain is built from TRBV7-3 and TRBJ2-2; D unclear. Trimming removed 5 bases at V and 5 bases at J, with 9 bases between. Germline CDR1 and CDR2: SGHTA and FQGTGA. This CDR3 contains 13 residues. The entire variable domain, with the rest obtained from reference TRBV7-3 and TRBJ2-2, is as follows: GAGVSQTPSNKVTEKGKYVELRCDPISGHTALYWYRQSLGQGPEFLIYFQGTGAADDSGLPNDRFFAVRPEGSVSTLKIQRTERGDSAVYLCASSQLSTGELFFGEGSRLTVL.

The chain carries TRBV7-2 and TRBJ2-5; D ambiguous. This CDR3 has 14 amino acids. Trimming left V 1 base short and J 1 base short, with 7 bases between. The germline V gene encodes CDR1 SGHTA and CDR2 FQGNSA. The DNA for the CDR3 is TGTGCCAGCAGCTTAGGTGTCTTCCAAGAGACCCAGTACTTC. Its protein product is CASSLGVFQETQYF.

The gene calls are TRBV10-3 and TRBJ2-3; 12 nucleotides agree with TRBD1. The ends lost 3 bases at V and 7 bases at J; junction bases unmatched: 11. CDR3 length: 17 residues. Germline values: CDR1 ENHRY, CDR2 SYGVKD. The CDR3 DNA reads TGTGCCATCAGTGAACCCCCGGGACAGGGGGCGGCGAATACGCAGTATTTT. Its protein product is CAISEPPGQGAANTQYF.

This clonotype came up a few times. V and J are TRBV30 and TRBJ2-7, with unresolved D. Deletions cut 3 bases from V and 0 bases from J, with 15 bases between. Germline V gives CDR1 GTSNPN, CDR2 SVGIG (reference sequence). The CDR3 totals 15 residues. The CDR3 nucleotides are TGTGCCTGGAGCTCTTACGCTCCGCTCTCCTACGAGCAGTACTTC. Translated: CAWSSYAPLSYEQYF.

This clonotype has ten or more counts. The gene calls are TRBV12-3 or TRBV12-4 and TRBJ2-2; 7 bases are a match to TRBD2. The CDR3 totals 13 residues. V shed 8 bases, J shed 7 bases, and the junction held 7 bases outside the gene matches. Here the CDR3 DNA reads TGTGCCAGCTCTACTAGCGCGGGCGGGGAGCTGTTTTTT. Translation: CASSTSAGGELFF.

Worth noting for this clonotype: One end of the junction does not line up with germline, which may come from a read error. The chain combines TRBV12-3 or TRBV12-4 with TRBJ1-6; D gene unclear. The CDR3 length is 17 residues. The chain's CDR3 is CASSFQGISSYDSPLHF. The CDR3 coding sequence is TGTGCCAGCAGTTTTCAAGGGATTAGCTCCTATGATTCACCCCTCCACTTT.

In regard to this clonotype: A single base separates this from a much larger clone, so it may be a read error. The CDR3 loop is CAGSALRGLGNEQFF. The CDR3 nucleotides read TGTGCCGGCAGTGCCCTGCGGGGGCTGGGGAATGAGCAGTTCTTC. This sequence joins TRBV12-3 or TRBV12-4 and TRBJ2-1; D possibly corresponds to TRBD2 (7 bases). The CDR3 covers 15 residues.

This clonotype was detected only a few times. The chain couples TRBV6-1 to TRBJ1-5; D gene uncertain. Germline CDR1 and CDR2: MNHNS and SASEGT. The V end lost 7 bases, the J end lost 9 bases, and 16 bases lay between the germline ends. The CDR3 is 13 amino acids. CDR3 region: CASTDLRGGPQHF. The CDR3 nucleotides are TGTGCCAGCACCGACCTCCGCGGAGGGCCCCAGCATTTT.

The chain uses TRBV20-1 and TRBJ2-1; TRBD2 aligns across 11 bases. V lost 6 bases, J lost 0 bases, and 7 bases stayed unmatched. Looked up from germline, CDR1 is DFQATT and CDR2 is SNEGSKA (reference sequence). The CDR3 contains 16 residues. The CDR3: CSADPTSGNSYNEQFF. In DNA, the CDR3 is TGCAGTGCCGACCCGACTAGCGGGAACTCCTACAATGAGCAGTTCTTC.

The DNA for the CDR3 is TGTGCCAGCAGCTTAAGGGAATCGCCTAGCCCTATGGGGGATGAGCAGTTCTTC. This gives the protein CASSLRESPSPMGDEQFF. This chain uses TRBV11-2 with TRBJ2-1; D possibly matches TRBD1 or TRBD2 (5 bases each). CDR1 SGHAT and CDR2 FQNNGV come from the germline V gene. The CDR3 has 18 amino acids. V shed 2 bases and J shed 8 bases, with 25 bases lying between them.